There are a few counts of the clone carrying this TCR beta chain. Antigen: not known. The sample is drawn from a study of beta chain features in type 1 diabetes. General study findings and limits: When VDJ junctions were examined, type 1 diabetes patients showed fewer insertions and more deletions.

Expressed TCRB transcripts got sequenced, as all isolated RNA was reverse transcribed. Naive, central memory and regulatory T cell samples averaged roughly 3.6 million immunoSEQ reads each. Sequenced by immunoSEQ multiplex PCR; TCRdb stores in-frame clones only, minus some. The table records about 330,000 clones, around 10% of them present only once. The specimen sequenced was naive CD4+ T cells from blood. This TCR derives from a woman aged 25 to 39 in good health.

The chain's CDR3 is CASSQEDKRVSNTGELFF. CDR3 DNA: TGCGCCAGCAGCCAGGAGGACAAGCGGGTCTCGAACACCGGGGAGCTGTTTTTT. The chain combines TRBV4-3 with TRBJ2-2, with D possibly being TRBD2 (6 bases). CDR3 length equals 18 residues. The germline V and J ends were trimmed by 3 bases and 0 bases, with 17 bases remaining between them. Germline V CDR1 and CDR2: LGHNA, YSLEER.